These T cell receptor beta chains were read from a single sample in a study of regulatory T cells in long-lasting Graves disease. MiXCR, applied by TCRdb to the multiplex PCR reads, yields one record per CDR3 protein. The sample includes approximately 290,000 distinct CDR3 sequences, roughly 21% of them seen just once. The source material was peripheral blood mononuclear cells (PBMCs), sampled when the disease was refractory, from a patient treated with antithyroid drugs. The source is a female donor with Graves disease. CDR3s include the opening cysteine and the closing phenylalanine or tryptophan. A D gene is named only where the DNA matches it firmly. Not all rows give a size; the values are once, few, many and, for expanded clones, a class.

TRBV7-2	NA	15	TRBJ1-2	many	TGTGCCAGCAGCTTAGCGGCAGGGACAAACTATGGCTACACCTTC	CASSLAAGTNYGYTF
TRBV20-1	TRBD1	14	TRBJ2-7	many	TGCAGTGCTAGCTACGGACAGGGCCGCTACGAGCAGTACTTC	CSASYGQGRYEQYF
TRBV7-3	NA	13	TRBJ2-7	NA	TGTGCCAGCAGCCAGTCGGACGGTTACGAGCAGTACTTC	CASSQSDGYEQYF
TRBV4-3	TRBD2	19	TRBJ2-6	few	TGCGCCAGCAGCCAAGATCGGGGTAGCGGGACCCCTGGGGCCAACGTCCTGACTTTC	CASSQDRGSGTPGANVLTF
TRBV12-3/TRBV12-4	TRBD1	14	TRBJ1-6	many	TGTGCCAGCAGCCTCGACAGGGATACCTCACCCCTCCACTTT	CASSLDRDTSPLHF
TRBV6-1	NA	13	TRBJ1-3	few	TGTGCCAGCTTGGGGTTCTCTGGAAACACCATATATTTT	CASLGFSGNTIYF
TRBV11-2	NA	15	TRBJ1-3	many	TGTGCCAGCAGCTTAGGTAGCAGCCCTGGAAACACCATATATTTT	CASSLGSSPGNTIYF
TRBV28	NA	15	TRBJ2-7	few	TGTGCCAGCAGATACCAGGGGGGCTCGGTCTACGAGCAGTACTTC	CASRYQGGSVYEQYF
TRBV5-5	NA	14	TRBJ2-7	few	TGTGCCAGCAGCCCCGTTTGGGCCTCCTACGAGCAGTACTTC	CASSPVWASYEQYF
TRBV11-3	TRBD2	14	TRBJ2-7	many	TGTGCCAGCAGCACGGGACTAGCGGGAGGACCGCAGTACTTC	CASSTGLAGGPQYF
TRBV5-4	TRBD2	16	TRBJ2-1	few	TGTGCCAGCAGCTGGACACTAGCGAGCTCCTACAATGAGCAGTTCTTC	CASSWTLASSYNEQFF
TRBV15	NA	17	TRBJ1-5	many	TGTGCCACCAGCACCTCCACCCCCATACTTAGCAATCAGCCCCAGCATTTT	CATSTSTPILSNQPQHF
TRBV7-9	TRBD2	16	TRBJ2-5	NA	TGTGTCAGCAGCTCCGGGACTAGCGGGAGAGGAGAGACCCAGTACTTC	CVSSSGTSGRGETQYF
TRBV20-1	NA	13	TRBJ2-7	NA	TGCAGTGCCAAAACCCCCGGGGGTCGAGAGCAGTACTTC	CSAKTPGGREQYF
TRBV6-1	NA	15	TRBJ1-3	NA	TGTGCCAGCAGACCACCGGGGATTTCTGGAAACACCATATATTTT	CASRPPGISGNTIYF
TRBV28	TRBD1	15	TRBJ1-2	few	TGTGCCAGCAGCCGGGACAGGGCATTTAACTATGGCTACACCTTC	CASSRDRAFNYGYTF
TRBV10-3	NA	16	TRBJ1-5	few	TGTGCCATCAGCGGGACACTGTCTTATAGCAATCAGCCCCAGCATTTT	CAISGTLSYSNQPQHF
TRBV20-1	NA	15	TRBJ2-7	many	TGCAGTGCTAGACCCGTCGGGCTGAGCTCCTACGAGCAGTACTTC	CSARPVGLSSYEQYF
TRBV6-2/TRBV6-3	NA	13	TRBJ1-5	many	TGTGCCAGCAGTTGGTGGGGCAATCAGCCCCAGCATTTT	CASSWWGNQPQHF
TRBV11-2	NA	16	TRBJ2-3	few	TGTGCCAGCAGCCCCCTTTCGTGGATAAGCACAGATACGCAGTATTTT	CASSPLSWISTDTQYF
TRBV5-5	NA	12	TRBJ2-4	NA	TGTGCCAGCAGCTTTGGTGTGGACATTCAGTACTTC	CASSFGVDIQYF
TRBV10-3	NA	17	TRBJ1-5	many	TGTGCCATCAGTGAGTCTTGGGTATCCGGGGGCAATCAGCCCCAGCATTTT	CAISESWVSGGNQPQHF
TRBV11-2	NA	14	TRBJ1-1	many	TGTGCCAGCAGCTCTTCCCGCTGGAACACTGAAGCTTTCTTT	CASSSSRWNTEAFF
TRBV7-2	NA	14	TRBJ2-3	NA	TGTGCCAGCAGCTTATTGGTGGGCCGAGATACGCAGTATTTT	CASSLLVGRDTQYF
TRBV28	NA	13	TRBJ2-2	NA	TGTGCCAGCAGTTCCAAGGCGGCCGGGGAGCTGTTTTTT	CASSSKAAGELFF
TRBV20-1	TRBD1	13	TRBJ2-7	NA	TGCAGTGCTGGGACAGGGGGGAGGGACGAGCAGTACTTC	CSAGTGGRDEQYF
TRBV6-2/TRBV6-3	NA	15	TRBJ2-5	NA	TGTGCCAGCAGTGTTTTTAGCGGACTAAGCGAGACCCAGTACTTC	CASSVFSGLSETQYF
TRBV18	NA	19	TRBJ1-2	few	TGTGCCAGCTCACCATCGAGGGTTGGGACGGACGGTATGAACTATGGCTACACCTTC	CASSPSRVGTDGMNYGYTF
TRBV5-1	TRBD1	15	TRBJ1-1	NA	TGCGCCAGCAGCTCTACCGGGACAGGGGGCACTGAAGCTTTCTTT	CASSSTGTGGTEAFF
TRBV30	NA	15	TRBJ1-6	few	TGTGCCTGGACGTTTATCGGGGTGGGAAATTCACCCCTCCACTTT	CAWTFIGVGNSPLHF
TRBV7-8	NA	13	TRBJ2-5	many	TGTGCCAGCAGCCTTGGGACCCAAGAGACCCAGTACTTC	CASSLGTQETQYF
TRBV15	NA	16	TRBJ1-6	few	TGTGCCACCAGCAGAGGCTTAGTTCTGAGGGATTCACCCCTCCACTTT	CATSRGLVLRDSPLHF
TRBV6-1	NA	12	TRBJ1-6	few	TGTGCCAGCTGGGTAGGGAATTCACCCCTCCACTTT	CASWVGNSPLHF
TRBV28	NA	16	TRBJ1-1	many	TGTGCCAGCAGTCAACCCCCCGGGGGTATGAACACTGAAGCTTTCTTT	CASSQPPGGMNTEAFF